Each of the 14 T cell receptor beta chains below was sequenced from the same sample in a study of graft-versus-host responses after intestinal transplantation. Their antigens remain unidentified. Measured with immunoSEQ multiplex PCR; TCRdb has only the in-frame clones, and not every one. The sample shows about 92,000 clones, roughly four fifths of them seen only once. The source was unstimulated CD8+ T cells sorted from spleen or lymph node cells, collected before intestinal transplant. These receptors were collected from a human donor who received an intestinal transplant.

The CDR3 protein is CATRGTGGFYEQYF. The CDR3, as DNA: TGTGCCACCAGGGGGACAGGGGGCTTCTACGAGCAGTACTTC. The chain links TRBV10-3 to TRBJ2-7; 12 bases align to TRBD1. V was pared by 10 bases and J by 3 bases, with 7 bases of the junction left unmatched. CDR1 and CDR2 (germline): ENHRY, SYGVKD. The CDR3 has 14 amino acids.

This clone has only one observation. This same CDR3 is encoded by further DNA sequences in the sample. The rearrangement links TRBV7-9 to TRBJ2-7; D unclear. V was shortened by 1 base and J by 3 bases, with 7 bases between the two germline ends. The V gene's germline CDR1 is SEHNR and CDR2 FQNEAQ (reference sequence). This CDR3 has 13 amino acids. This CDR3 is CASSLGLGYEQYF. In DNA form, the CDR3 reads TGTGCCAGCAGCTTAGGGCTAGGCTACGAGCAGTACTTC.

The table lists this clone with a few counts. Here the CDR3 DNA reads TGTGCCAGCAGCGGCGGGGGGTCCTACAATGAGCAGTTCTTC. Protein: CASSGGGSYNEQFF. V and J are TRBV9 and TRBJ2-1; 8 bases agree with TRBD2. CDR3 length: 14 amino acids. The germline V gene encodes CDR1 SGDLS and CDR2 YYNGEE. J lost 1 base, V lost 3 bases, and 0 bases had no gene match.

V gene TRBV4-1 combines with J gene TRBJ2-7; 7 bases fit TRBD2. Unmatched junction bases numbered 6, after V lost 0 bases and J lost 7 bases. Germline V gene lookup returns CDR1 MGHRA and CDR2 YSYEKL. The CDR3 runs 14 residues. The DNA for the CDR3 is TGCGCCAGCAGCCAAGATGGGAGGGTTCGGGAGCAGTACTTC. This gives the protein CASSQDGRVREQYF.

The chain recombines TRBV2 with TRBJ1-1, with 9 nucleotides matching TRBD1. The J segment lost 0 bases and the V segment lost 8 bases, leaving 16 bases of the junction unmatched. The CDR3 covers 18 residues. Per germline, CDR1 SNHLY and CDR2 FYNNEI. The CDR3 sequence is CASPKRIDRGILNTEAFF. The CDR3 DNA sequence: TGTGCCAGCCCTAAGAGAATAGACAGGGGGATATTGAACACTGAAGCTTTCTTT.

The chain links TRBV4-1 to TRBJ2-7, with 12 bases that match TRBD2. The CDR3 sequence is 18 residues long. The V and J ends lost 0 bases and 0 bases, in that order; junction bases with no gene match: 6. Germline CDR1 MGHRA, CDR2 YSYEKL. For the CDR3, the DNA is TGCGCCAGCAGCCAAGATCAGACTAGCGGGAGCCTCTCCTACGAGCAGTACTTC. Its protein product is CASSQDQTSGSLSYEQYF.

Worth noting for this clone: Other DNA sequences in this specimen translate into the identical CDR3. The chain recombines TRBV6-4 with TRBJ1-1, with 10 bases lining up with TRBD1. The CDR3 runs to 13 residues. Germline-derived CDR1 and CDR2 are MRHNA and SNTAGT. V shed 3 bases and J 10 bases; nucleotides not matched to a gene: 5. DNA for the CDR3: TGTGCCAGCAGTGATGGGACAGGGGTAATAGCTTTCTTT. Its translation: CASSDGTGVIAFF.

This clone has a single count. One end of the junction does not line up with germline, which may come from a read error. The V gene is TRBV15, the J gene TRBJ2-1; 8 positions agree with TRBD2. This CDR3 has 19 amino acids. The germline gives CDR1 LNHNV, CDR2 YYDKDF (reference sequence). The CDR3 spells CATIRVPPPLAEKGNEQFF. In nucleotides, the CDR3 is TGTGCCACCATCAGAGTCCCCCCCCCACTAGCGGAAAAAGGGAATGAGCAGTTCTTC.

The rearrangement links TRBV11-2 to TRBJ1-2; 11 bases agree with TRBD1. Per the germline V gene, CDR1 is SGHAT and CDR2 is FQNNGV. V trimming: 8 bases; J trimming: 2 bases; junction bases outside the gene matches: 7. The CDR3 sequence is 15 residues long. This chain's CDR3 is CASRTWDRGNYGYTF. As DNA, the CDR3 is TGTGCCAGCCGTACCTGGGACAGGGGGAACTATGGCTACACCTTC.

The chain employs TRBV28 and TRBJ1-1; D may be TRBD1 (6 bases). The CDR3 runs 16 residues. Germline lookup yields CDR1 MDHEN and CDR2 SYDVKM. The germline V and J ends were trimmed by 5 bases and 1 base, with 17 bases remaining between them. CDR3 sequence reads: CASSRTTGLENTEAFF. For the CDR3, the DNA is TGTGCCAGCAGTCGAACAACAGGGTTGGAGAACACTGAAGCTTTCTTT.

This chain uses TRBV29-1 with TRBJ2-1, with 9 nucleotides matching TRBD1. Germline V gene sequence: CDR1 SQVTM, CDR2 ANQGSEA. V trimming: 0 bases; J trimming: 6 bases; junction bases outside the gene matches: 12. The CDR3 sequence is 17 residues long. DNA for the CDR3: TGCAGCGTTGAAGATCTTAGTGGGACAGGGATTCTCAATGAGCAGTTCTTC. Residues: CSVEDLSGTGILNEQFF.

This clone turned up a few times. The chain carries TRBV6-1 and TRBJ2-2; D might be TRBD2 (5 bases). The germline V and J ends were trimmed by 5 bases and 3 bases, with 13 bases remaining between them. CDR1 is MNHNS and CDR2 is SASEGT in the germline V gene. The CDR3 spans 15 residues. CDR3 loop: CASSHRGSHTGELFF. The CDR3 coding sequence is TGTGCCAGCAGTCATCGGGGATCCCACACCGGGGAGCTGTTTTTT.

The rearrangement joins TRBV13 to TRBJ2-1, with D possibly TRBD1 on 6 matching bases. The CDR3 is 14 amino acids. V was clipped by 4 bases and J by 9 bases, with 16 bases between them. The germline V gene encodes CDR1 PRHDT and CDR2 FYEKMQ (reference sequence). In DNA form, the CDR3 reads TGTGCCAGCAGCTCCATACAGGGAGACCCTGAGCAGTTCTTC. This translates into CASSSIQGDPEQFF.

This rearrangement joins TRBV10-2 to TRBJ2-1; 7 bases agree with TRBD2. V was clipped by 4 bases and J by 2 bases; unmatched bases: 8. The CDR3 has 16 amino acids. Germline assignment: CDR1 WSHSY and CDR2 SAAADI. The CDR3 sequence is CASSAGGSSPYNEQFF. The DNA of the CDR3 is TGCGCCAGCAGTGCCGGCGGGAGTTCACCCTACAATGAGCAGTTCTTC.